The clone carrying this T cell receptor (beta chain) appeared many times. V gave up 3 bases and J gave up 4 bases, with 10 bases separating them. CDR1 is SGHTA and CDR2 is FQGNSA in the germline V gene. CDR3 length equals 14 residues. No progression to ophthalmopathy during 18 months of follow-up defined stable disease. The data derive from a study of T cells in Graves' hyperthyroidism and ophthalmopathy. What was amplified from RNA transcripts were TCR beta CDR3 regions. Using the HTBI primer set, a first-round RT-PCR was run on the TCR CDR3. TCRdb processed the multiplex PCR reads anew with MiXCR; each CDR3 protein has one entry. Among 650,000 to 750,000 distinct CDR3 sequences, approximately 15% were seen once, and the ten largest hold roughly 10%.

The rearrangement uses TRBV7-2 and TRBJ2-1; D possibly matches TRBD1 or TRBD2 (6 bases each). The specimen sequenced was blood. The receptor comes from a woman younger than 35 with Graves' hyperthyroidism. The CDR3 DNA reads TGTGCCAGCAGCTTGAGGGGGGAGTACAATGAGCAGTTCTTC. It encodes CASSLRGEYNEQFF.